The 8 T cell receptor beta chains reported below all come from one sample, sequenced in a study of blood T cell repertoires in COVID-19. The method was immunoSEQ multiplex PCR; TCRdb's version includes in-frame clones alone and lacks a portion of them. Of over 200,000 clones detected, around 90% appear once; the ten largest clones hold 0.95% to 1.5%. Sequenced sample: PBMCs or T cells enriched from blood (not recorded which). The source is a human donor in a cohort exposed to, infected with or recovered from COVID-19 (not recorded which). The donor label of this sample is uncertain.

This chain links TRBV10-3 with TRBJ2-1, with 9 bases fitting TRBD2. V was clipped by 0 bases and J by 7 bases; unmatched bases: 10. The CDR3 length is 17 residues. Germline CDR1 and CDR2: ENHRY and SYGVKD. The CDR3 nucleotides are TGTGCCATCAGTGAGTCTGTCCCCTCAGCGGGGGGAAATGAGCAGTTCTTC. This sequence encodes CAISESVPSAGGNEQFF.

The chain combines TRBV12-5 with TRBJ2-7, with 9 bases that match TRBD1. The V gene's germline CDR1 is LGHNT and CDR2 FRNRAP. Trimming removed 4 bases from V and 4 bases from J; junction bases left unmatched: 5. The CDR3 has 14 amino acids. CDR3 residues: CASGSGTGIYEQYF. The CDR3, as DNA: TGTGCTAGTGGTTCCGGGACAGGGATATACGAGCAGTACTTC. Complete variable domain (other parts from reference TRBV12-5 and TRBJ2-7): DARVTQTPRHKVTEMGQEVTMRCQPILGHNTVFWYRQTMMQGLELLAYFRNRAPLDDSGMPKDRFSAEMPDATLATLKIQPSEPRDSAVYFCASGSGTGIYEQYFGPGTRLTVT.

This clone was seen more than once but under ten times. The V and J genes are TRBV27 and TRBJ2-7, with 9 bases identical to TRBD1. The CDR3 spans 16 residues. J gave up 0 bases and V 1 base, and 4 bases lay outside the gene matches. CDR1 and CDR2 from the germline V gene are MNHEY and SMNVEV (reference sequence). CDR3 sequence reads: CASSLLLTGGSYEQYF. CDR3 in DNA: TGTGCCAGCAGTTTATTGCTGACAGGGGGCTCCTACGAGCAGTACTTC.

The chain carries TRBV7-9 and TRBJ1-1; D gene uncertain. The CDR3 sequence is 13 residues long. Germline V CDR1 and CDR2: SEHNR, FQNEAQ (reference sequence). V gave up 5 bases and J gave up 5 bases, with 12 bases separating them. This chain's CDR3 is CASSLPGSTEAFF. The CDR3 DNA reads as TGTGCCAGCAGCCTTCCAGGAAGTACTGAAGCTTTCTTT.

The chain couples TRBV6-5 to TRBJ1-6; 7 bases are shared with TRBD1. The CDR3 sequence is 14 residues long. The V segment lost 6 bases and the J segment 9 bases; nucleotides outside the gene matches: 8. The germline gives CDR1 MNHEY, CDR2 SVGAGI. Here the CDR3 reads CASRDRQGGSPLHF. DNA of the CDR3: TGTGCCAGCAGAGATCGACAGGGAGGTTCACCCCTCCACTTT.

The chain combines TRBV3-1 (or the pseudogene TRBV3-2) with TRBJ2-5; maybe TRBD2 (6 bases). CDR3 length: 15 amino acids. Germline assignment: CDR1 LGHDT and CDR2 YNNKEL (reference sequence). Deletions cut 2 bases from V and 5 bases from J, with 15 bases between. CDR3 bases: TGTGCCAGCAGCCAACGAGCGGGTCGCGGGGAGACCCAGTACTTC. Translated: CASSQRAGRGETQYF.

The chain is built from TRBV2 and TRBJ1-5, with D unclear. The CDR3 has 15 residues. V was pared by 1 base and J by 0 bases, with 7 bases between. Germline loops: CDR1 SNHLY, CDR2 FYNNEI. CDR3 sequence: CASSEGQDSNQPQHF. DNA of the CDR3: TGTGCCAGCAGTGAAGGGCAGGATAGCAATCAGCCCCAGCATTTT.

The J gene is TRBJ1-1, the V gene TRBV7-3; D unresolved. The CDR3 is 14 residues long. V lost 5 bases and J 0 bases, leaving 10 bases between the germline ends. Germline V gene sequence: CDR1 SGHTA, CDR2 FQGTGA. CDR3 protein: CASSLGPMNTEAFF. In DNA, the CDR3 is TGTGCCAGCAGCCTGGGCCCCATGAACACTGAAGCTTTCTTT.